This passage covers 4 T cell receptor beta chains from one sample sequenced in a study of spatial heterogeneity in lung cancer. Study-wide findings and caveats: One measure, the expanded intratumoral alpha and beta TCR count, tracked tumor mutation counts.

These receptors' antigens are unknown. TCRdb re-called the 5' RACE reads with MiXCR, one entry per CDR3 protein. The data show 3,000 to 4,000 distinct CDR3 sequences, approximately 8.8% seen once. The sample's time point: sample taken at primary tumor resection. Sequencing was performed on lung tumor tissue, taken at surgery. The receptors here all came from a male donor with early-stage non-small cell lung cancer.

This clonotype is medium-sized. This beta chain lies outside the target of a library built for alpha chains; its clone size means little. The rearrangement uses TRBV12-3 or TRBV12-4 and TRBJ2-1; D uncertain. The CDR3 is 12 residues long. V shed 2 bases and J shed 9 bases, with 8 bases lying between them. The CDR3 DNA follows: TGTGCCAGCAGTTTAACGGTGGGTGAGCAGTTCTTC. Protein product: CASSLTVGEQFF.

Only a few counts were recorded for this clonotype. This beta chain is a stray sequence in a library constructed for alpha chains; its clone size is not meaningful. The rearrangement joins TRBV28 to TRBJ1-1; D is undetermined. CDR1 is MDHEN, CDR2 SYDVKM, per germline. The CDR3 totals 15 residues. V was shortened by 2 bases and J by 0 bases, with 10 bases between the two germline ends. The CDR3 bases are TGTGCCAGCAGTTTACCGGGAGATCTGAACACTGAAGCTTTCTTT. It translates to CASSLPGDLNTEAFF.

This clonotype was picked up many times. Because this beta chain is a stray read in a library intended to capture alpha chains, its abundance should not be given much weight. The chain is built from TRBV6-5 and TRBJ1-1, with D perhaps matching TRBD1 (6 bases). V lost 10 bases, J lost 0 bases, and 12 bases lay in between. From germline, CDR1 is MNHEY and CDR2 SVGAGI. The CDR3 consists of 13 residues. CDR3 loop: CAISRDMNTEAFF. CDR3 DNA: TGTGCCATCTCCAGGGACATGAACACTGAAGCTTTCTTT.

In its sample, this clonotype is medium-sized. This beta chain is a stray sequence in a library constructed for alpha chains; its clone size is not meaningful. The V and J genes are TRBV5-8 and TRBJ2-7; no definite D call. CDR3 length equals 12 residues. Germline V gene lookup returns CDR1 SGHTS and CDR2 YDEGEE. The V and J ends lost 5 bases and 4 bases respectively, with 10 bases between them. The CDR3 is CASSFQDYEQYF. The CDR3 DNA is TGTGCCAGCAGTTTCCAGGATTACGAGCAGTACTTC.